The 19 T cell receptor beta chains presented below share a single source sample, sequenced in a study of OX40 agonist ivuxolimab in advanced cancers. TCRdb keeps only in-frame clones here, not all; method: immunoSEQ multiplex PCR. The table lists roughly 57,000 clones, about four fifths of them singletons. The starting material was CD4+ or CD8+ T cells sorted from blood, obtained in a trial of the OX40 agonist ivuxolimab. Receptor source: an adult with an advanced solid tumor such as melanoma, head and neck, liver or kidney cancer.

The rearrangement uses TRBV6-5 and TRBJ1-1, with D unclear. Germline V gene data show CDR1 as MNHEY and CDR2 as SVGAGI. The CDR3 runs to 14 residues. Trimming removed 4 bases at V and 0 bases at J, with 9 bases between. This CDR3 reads CASSWTRMNTEAFF. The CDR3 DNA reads TGTGCCAGCAGTTGGACGCGGATGAACACTGAAGCTTTCTTT.

This CDR3 reads CASSYKGSYEQYF. In nucleotides, the CDR3 is TGTGCCAGCAGCTATAAGGGCTCCTACGAGCAGTACTTC. The V gene is TRBV5-4, the J gene TRBJ2-7; D uncertain. Deletions cut 3 bases from V and 0 bases from J, with 7 bases between. CDR3 size: 13 residues. In germline, CDR1 is SGHNT, CDR2 YYREEE (reference sequence).

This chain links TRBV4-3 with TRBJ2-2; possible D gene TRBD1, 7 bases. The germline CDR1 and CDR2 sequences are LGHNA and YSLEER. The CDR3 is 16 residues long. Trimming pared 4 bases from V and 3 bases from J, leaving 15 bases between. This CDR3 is CASSPQEGADTGELFF. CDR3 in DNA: TGCGCCAGCAGCCCTCAGGAGGGGGCGGACACCGGGGAGCTGTTTTTT.

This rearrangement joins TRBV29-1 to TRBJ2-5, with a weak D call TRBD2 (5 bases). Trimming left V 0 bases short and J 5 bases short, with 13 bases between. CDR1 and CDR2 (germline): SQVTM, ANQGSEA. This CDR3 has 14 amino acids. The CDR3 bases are TGCAGCGTTGAAGATGTATGGAGGCGGGAGACCCAGTACTTC. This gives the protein CSVEDVWRRETQYF.

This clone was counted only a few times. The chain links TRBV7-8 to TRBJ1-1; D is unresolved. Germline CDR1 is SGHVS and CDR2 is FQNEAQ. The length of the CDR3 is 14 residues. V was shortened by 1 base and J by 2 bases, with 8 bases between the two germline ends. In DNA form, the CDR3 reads TGTGCCAGCAGCTTAGTTGCAGGTAACACTGAAGCTTTCTTT. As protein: CASSLVAGNTEAFF.

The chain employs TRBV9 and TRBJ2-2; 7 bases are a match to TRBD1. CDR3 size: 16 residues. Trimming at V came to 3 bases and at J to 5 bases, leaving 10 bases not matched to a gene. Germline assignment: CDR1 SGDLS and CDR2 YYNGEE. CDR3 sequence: CASSAQDRLRTGELFF. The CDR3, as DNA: TGTGCCAGCAGCGCCCAGGACAGGTTGAGGACCGGGGAGCTGTTTTTT.

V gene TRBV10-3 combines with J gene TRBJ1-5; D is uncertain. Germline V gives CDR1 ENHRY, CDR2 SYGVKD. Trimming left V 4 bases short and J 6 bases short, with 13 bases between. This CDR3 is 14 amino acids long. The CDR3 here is CAISAASLGQPQHF. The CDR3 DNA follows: TGTGCCATCAGTGCGGCCTCATTGGGTCAGCCCCAGCATTTT.

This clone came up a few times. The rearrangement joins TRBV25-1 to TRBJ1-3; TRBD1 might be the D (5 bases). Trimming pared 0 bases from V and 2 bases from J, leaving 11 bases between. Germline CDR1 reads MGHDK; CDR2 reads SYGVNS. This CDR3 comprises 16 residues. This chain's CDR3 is CASSEYSGRAGNTIYF. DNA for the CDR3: TGTGCCAGCAGTGAATATTCTGGCAGGGCTGGAAACACCATATATTTT.

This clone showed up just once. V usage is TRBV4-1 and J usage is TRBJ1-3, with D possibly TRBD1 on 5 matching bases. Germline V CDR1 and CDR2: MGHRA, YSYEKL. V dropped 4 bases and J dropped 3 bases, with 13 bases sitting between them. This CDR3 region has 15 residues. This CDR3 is CASSPEGSVGNTIYF. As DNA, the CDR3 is TGCGCCAGCAGCCCAGAGGGGTCAGTTGGAAACACCATATATTTT.

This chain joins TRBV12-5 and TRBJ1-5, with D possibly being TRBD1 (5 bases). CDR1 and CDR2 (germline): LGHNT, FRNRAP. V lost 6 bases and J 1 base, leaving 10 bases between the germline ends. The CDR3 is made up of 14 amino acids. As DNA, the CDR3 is TGTGCTAGTGGAGTCCGGGACAGCAATCAGCCCCAGCATTTT. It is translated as CASGVRDSNQPQHF.

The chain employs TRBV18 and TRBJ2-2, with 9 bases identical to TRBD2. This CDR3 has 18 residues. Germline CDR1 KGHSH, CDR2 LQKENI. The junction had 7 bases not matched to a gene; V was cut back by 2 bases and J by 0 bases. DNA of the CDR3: TGTGCCAGCTCACCAAACTCAGCGGGGGGCCCGAACACCGGGGAGCTGTTTTTT. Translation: CASSPNSAGGPNTGELFF.

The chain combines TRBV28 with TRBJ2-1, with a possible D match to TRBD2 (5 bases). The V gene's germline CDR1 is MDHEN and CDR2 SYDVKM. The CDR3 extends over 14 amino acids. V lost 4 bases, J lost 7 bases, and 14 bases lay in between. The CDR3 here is CASSSRVGRNEQFF. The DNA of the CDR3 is TGTGCCAGCAGTTCGCGAGTGGGGAGAAATGAGCAGTTCTTC.

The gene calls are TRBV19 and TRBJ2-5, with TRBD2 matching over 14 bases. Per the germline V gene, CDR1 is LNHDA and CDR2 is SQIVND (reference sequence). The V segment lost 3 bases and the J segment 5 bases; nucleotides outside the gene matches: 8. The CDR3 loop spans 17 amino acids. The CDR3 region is CASSMVTSGRAGETQYF. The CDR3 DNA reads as TGTGCCAGTAGTATGGTGACTAGCGGGAGGGCCGGGGAGACCCAGTACTTC.

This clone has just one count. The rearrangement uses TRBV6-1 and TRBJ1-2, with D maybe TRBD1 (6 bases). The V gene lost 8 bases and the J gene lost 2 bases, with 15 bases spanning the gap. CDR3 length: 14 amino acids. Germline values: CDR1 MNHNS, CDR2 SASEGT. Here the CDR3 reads CASRSNRVNYGYTF. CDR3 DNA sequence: TGTGCCAGCCGAAGTAACAGGGTCAACTATGGCTACACCTTC.

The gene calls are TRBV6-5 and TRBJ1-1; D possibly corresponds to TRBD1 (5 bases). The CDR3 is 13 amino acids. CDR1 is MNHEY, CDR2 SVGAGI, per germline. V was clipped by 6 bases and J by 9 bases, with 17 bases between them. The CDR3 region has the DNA TGTGCCAGCAGAGTGAAGGTAGGGGCGAAAGCTTTCTTT. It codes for CASRVKVGAKAFF.

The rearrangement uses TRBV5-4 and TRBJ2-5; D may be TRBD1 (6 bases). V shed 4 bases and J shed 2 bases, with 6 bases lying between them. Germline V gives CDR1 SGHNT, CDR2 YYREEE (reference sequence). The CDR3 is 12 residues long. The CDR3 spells CASSTGQETQYF. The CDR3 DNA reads TGTGCCAGCAGCACAGGGCAAGAGACCCAGTACTTC.

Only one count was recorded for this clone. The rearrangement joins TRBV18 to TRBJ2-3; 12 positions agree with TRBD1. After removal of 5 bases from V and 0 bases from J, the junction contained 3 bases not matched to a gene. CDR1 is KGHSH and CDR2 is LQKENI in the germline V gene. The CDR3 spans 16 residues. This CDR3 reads CASSAGQGASTDTQYF. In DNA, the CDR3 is TGTGCCAGCTCAGCGGGACAGGGGGCGAGCACAGATACGCAGTATTTT.

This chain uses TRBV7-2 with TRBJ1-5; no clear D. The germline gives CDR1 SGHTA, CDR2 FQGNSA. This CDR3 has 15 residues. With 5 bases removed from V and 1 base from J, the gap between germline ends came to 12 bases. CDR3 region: CASSLTGPSNQPQHF. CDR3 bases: TGTGCCAGCAGCCTAACGGGCCCCAGCAATCAGCCCCAGCATTTT. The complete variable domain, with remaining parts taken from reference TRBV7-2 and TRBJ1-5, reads GAGVSQSPSNKVTEKGKDVELRCDPISGHTALYWYRQSLGQGLEFLIYFQGNSAPDKSGLPSDRFSAERTGGSVSTLTIQRTQQEDSAVYLCASSLTGPSNQPQHFGDGTRLSIL.

The CDR3 DNA reads TGTGCCAGTAGTAAACAGGGGAGCTCCTACAATGAGCAGTTCTTC. Protein product: CASSKQGSSYNEQFF. V and J are TRBV19 and TRBJ2-1, with 7 nucleotides matching TRBD1. Unmatched junction bases numbered 3, after V lost 4 bases and J lost 0 bases. The CDR3 runs 15 residues. CDR1 and CDR2 from the germline V gene are LNHDA and SQIVND (reference sequence).